These 5 T cell receptor beta chains were all obtained from the same sample, sequenced in a study of Graves' ophthalmopathy and Graves' hyperthyroidism. Beta-chain TCR CDR3 regions were amplified from RNA transcripts. HTBI-primed RT-PCR formed the first round, and a multiplex PCR formed the second. TCRdb analysed the multiplex PCR reads with MiXCR anew, one entry per CDR3 protein. Of around 590,000 distinct CDR3 sequences in the sample, about two fifths were seen once. Sequencing input: peripheral blood or thyroid tissue (not recorded which). These receptors were taken from an adult man with Graves' hyperthyroidism.

Many counts were recorded for this clonotype. The V and J genes are TRBV6-5 and TRBJ1-6; TRBD1 is a possible D gene (5 bases). V shed 0 bases and J shed 11 bases, with 14 bases lying between them. The CDR3 length is 15 residues. Germline V gene data show CDR1 as MNHEY and CDR2 as SVGAGI. The CDR3 DNA sequence: TGTGCCAGCAGTTACTCCGGGGGTCAGGAGACACCCCTCCACTTT. This sequence encodes CASSYSGGQETPLHF.

This chain links TRBV7-8 with TRBJ1-5; 8 bases agree with TRBD1. V was pared by 0 bases and J by 0 bases, with 7 bases of the junction left unmatched. The germline gives CDR1 SGHVS, CDR2 FQNEAQ. CDR3 length: 18 residues. CDR3 bases: TGTGCCAGCAGCTTAGCGTCGGCAGGGGGCCGTAGCAATCAGCCCCAGCATTTT. Protein sequence: CASSLASAGGRSNQPQHF.

This sequence joins TRBV7-2 and TRBJ2-4; D is possibly TRBD1 (5 bases). Germline values: CDR1 SGHTA, CDR2 FQGNSA. This CDR3 has 17 amino acids. The germline V and J ends were trimmed by 3 bases and 3 bases, with 18 bases remaining between them. The CDR3 DNA sequence: TGTGCCAGCAGCTTGGGTCAGGGTCGGGTAGGCAAAAACATTCAGTACTTC. Translated: CASSLGQGRVGKNIQYF. Looking up the rest from reference TRBV7-2 and TRBJ2-4 gives the full variable domain: GAGVSQSPSNKVTEKGKDVELRCDPISGHTALYWYRQSLGQGLEFLIYFQGNSAPDKSGLPSDRFSAERTGGSVSTLTIQRTQQEDSAVYLCASSLGQGRVGKNIQYFGAGTRLSVL.

Concerning this clonotype itself: At one boundary the junction diverges from the germline segment, which might be a read error. V and J are TRBV25-1 and TRBJ2-3; D gene ambiguous. Per germline, CDR1 MGHDK and CDR2 SYGVNS. The CDR3 extends over 14 amino acids. CDR3 residues: CASSEFLGTDMQYF. The CDR3 DNA is TGTGCCAGCAGTGAATTTCTAGGCACAGATATGCAGTATTTT.

This chain joins TRBV11-1 and TRBJ2-3; D is possibly TRBD1 or TRBD2 (6 bases each). This CDR3 is 17 amino acids long. Germline V CDR1 and CDR2: SGHAT, FQDESV (reference sequence). V was pared by 1 base and J by 1 base, with 15 bases between. CDR3 sequence reads: CASSLEGGASGTDTQYF. The CDR3 coding sequence is TGTGCCAGCAGCTTAGAGGGGGGAGCCTCTGGCACAGATACGCAGTATTTT.